Listed below are T cell receptor beta chains from one sample, sequenced in a study of beta chain features in type 1 diabetes. The method was immunoSEQ multiplex PCR; TCRdb's version includes in-frame clones alone and lacks a portion of them. Of about 180,000 clones listed, 13% are singletons. The sequenced sample was central memory CD4+ T cells from blood. The receptors stem from a woman aged 18-35 years in good health. Each CDR3 is given with its conserved first and last residue. Fields, in order: D gene, J gene, clone size, V gene, CDR3 DNA, CDR3 protein. A D gene is named only where the DNA matches it firmly. Clone size is not always given. Where it is, it says once, few, many or a class for expanded clones.

.,TRBJ2-7,many,TRBV30,TGTGCCTGGAGACCCCCGCGGCGTCCACCCTACGAGCAGTACTTC,CAWRPPRRPPYEQYF
.,TRBJ2-7,.,TRBV4-3,TGCGCCAGCAGCCAAGTTCGTCGGTCCTCCTACGAGCAGTACTTC,CASSQVRRSSYEQYF
TRBD1,TRBJ2-5,few,TRBV4-2,TGTGCCAGCAGCACGGGACAGCTGATCATCGGAGAGACCCAGTACTTC,CASSTGQLIIGETQYF
.,TRBJ1-2,.,TRBV7-9,TGTGCCAGCACCCGGATGGGAGGGGACGACTATGGCTACACCTTC,CASTRMGGDDYGYTF
.,TRBJ2-7,few,TRBV5-1,TGCGCCAGCAGCTTTTCCGACTTCGGTGCCTACGAGCAGTACTTC,CASSFSDFGAYEQYF
.,TRBJ2-7,.,TRBV7-2,TGTGCCAGCAGCGGGGCCCGGACAAAAAATTACGAGCAGTACTTC,CASSGARTKNYEQYF
.,TRBJ2-7,few,TRBV27,TGTGCCAGCAGTTCGAACAGGATCCACGAGCAGTACTTC,CASSSNRIHEQYF
.,TRBJ2-5,few,TRBV30,TGTGCCTGGAGTGCCCACGGGGGCCAAGAGACCCAGTACTTC,CAWSAHGGQETQYF
.,TRBJ2-3,.,TRBV4-3,TGCGCCAGCAGCCAAGGAGGTCTTCAACATACTACGCAGTATTTT,CASSQGGLQHTTQYF
.,TRBJ1-5,.,TRBV4-3,TGCGCCAGCAGCCAAGATAACAGTATGGGTCAGCCCCAGCATTTT,CASSQDNSMGQPQHF
.,TRBJ1-5,.,TRBV6-1,TGTGCCAGCAGGGATTATATGGGGAGTCAGCCCCAGCATTTT,CASRDYMGSQPQHF
.,TRBJ2-2,few,TRBV5-1,TGCGCCAGCAGCCTCGACAGAGCAGGCGGGGAGCTGTTTTTT,CASSLDRAGGELFF
.,TRBJ2-7,few,TRBV29-1,TGCAGCGTTGTAGAGCGGGCCTACGAGCAGTACTTC,CSVVERAYEQYF
TRBD1,TRBJ1-4,.,TRBV27,TGTGCCAGCAGTTCGGCAGGGGGTATGGCTAATGAAAAACTGTTTTTT,CASSSAGGMANEKLFF
.,TRBJ1-2,few,TRBV2,TGTGCCGGAACAGGGTCCCTTAACTATGGCTACACCTTC,CAGTGSLNYGYTF
.,TRBJ1-1,few,TRBV25-1,TGTGCCAGCAGGCTGGGGGCGAACACTGAAGCTTTCTTT,CASRLGANTEAFF